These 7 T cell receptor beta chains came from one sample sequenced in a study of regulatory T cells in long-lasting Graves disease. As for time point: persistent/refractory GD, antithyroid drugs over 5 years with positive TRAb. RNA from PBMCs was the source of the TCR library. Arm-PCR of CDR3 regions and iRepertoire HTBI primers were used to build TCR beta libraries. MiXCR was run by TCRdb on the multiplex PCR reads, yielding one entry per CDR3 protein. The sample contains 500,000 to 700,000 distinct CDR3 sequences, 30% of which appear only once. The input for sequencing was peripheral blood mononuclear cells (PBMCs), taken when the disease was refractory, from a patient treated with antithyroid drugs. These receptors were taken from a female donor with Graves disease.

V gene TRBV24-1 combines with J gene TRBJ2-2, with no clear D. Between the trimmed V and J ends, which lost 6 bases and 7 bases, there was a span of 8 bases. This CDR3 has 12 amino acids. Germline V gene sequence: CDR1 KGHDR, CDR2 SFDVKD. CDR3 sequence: CATSSGFGELFF. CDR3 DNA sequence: TGTGCCACCAGTTCAGGCTTCGGGGAGCTGTTTTTT.

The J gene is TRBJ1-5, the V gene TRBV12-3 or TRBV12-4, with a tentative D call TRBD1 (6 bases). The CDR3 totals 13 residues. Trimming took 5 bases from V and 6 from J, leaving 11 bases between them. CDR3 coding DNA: TGTGCCAGCAGTAGGACAGCGGGTCAGCCCCAGCATTTT. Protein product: CASSRTAGQPQHF.

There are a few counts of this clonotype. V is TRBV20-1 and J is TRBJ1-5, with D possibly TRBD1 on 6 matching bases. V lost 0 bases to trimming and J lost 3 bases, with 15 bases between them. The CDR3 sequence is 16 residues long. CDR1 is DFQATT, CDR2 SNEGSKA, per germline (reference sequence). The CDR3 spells CSAREATGFVNQPQHF. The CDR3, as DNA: TGCAGTGCTAGAGAGGCCACAGGGTTCGTCAATCAGCCCCAGCATTTT.

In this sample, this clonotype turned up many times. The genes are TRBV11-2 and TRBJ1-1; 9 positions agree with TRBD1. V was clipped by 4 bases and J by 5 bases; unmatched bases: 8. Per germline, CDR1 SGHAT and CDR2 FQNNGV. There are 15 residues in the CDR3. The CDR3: CASSSRDRVFTEAFF. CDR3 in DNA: TGTGCCAGCAGCTCCCGGGACAGGGTTTTTACTGAAGCTTTCTTT.

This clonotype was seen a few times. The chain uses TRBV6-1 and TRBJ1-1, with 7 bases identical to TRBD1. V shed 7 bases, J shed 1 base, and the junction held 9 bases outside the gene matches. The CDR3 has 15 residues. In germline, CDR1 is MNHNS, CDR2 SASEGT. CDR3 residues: CASTPGGGENTEAFF. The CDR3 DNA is TGTGCCAGCACCCCTGGAGGGGGCGAGAACACTGAAGCTTTCTTT.

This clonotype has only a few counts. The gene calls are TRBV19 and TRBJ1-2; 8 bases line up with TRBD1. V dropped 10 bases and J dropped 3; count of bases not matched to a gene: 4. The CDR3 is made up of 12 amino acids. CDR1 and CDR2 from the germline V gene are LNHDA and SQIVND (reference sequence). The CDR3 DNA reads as TGTGCCACCACGGACAGGGACTATGGCTACACCTTC. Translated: CATTDRDYGYTF.

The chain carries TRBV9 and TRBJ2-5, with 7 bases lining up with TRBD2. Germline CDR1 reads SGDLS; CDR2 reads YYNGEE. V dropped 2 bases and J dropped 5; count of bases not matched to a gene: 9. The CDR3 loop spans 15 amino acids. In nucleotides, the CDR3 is TGTGCCAGCAGCGTGGGGACTAACGCCAAGGAGACCCAGTACTTC. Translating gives CASSVGTNAKETQYF.